This T cell receptor (beta chain) emerged from a study of blood T cell repertoires in COVID-19. Study information: COVID-19 samples collected from the United States, Italy and Spain covered acute and convalescent phases.

This clone was counted a single time. The V and J ends lost 5 bases and 4 bases, in that order; junction bases with no gene match: 5. The length of the CDR3 is 14 residues. In germline, CDR1 is SGHNT, CDR2 YENEEA. Only in-frame clones appear in the TCRdb table, and some are missing; sequencing was by immunoSEQ multiplex PCR. The sample has 200,000 to 250,000 clones, around 89% seen once. The receptor comes from a man younger than 40 who had been exposed to COVID-19. The sample comprised PBMCs or T cells enriched from blood (not recorded which). The chain is built from TRBV11-3 and TRBJ2-1, with TRBD2 matching 7 bases. CDR3 protein: CASSPERGYNEQFF. The CDR3 DNA sequence: TGTGCCAGCAGCCCGGAGCGGGGATACAATGAGCAGTTCTTC.